This T cell receptor (beta chain) was retrieved from a study of T cell responses to AZD1222 COVID-19 vaccine. General study findings and limits: None of the repertoires were sampled until the peak T cell response had passed.

As to this clone: What it recognizes is unknown.

Assay used: immunoSEQ multiplex PCR; TCRdb lists only in-frame clones, some missing. The profile shows about 150,000 clones, roughly 90% of them singletons. Sequences were derived from peripheral blood, sampled on day 0 of MenACWY control vaccination. This receptor was obtained from an adult in good health.

The CDR3 protein is CASSPQTESSYEQYV. DNA of the CDR3: TGTGCCAGCAGCCCCCAAACAGAAAGCTCCTACGAGCAGTACGTC. The chain employs TRBV28 and TRBJ2-7; D call uncertain. Germline loops: CDR1 MDHEN, CDR2 SYDVKM. This CDR3 contains 15 residues. Trimming took 6 bases from V and 0 from J, leaving 15 bases between them.